These 27 T cell receptor beta chains originate from one sample sequenced in a study of a mutant IDH1 vaccine in newly diagnosed glioma. The table came from immunoSEQ multiplex PCR; TCRdb's copy has only in-frame clones and leaves some out. The sample holds approximately 36,000 clones, roughly three quarters seen once. Time point denoted: baseline, week 1 (first vaccination visit). The treatment is: pre-vaccination baseline after standard-of-care therapy. The specimen was PBMCs, collected from a glioma patient treated with radiotherapy, temozolomide or both. These receptors originate from a man between 40 and 49 years old with glioma. Some clones in this sample may be carry-over from other donors' samples.

This sequence joins TRBV6-5 and TRBJ2-4, with D possibly matching TRBD2 (5 bases). CDR1 is MNHEY, CDR2 SVGAGI, per germline. The CDR3 covers 13 residues. V was pared by 0 bases and J by 6 bases, with 6 bases between. For the CDR3, the DNA is TGTGCCAGCAGTTACTCCCGGGGAAACATTCAGTACTTC. As protein: CASSYSRGNIQYF.

The table lists this clone with a few counts. The chain uses TRBV7-2 and TRBJ2-5; 14 bases are a match to TRBD2. The CDR3 is 16 amino acids. The V gene's germline CDR1 is SGHTA and CDR2 FQGNSA. V lost 5 bases to trimming and J lost 1 base; unmatched junction nucleotides: 3. The CDR3 DNA reads TGTGCCAGCAGCCAGGGACTAGCGGGGGCCCAAGAGACCCAGTACTTC. Protein: CASSQGLAGAQETQYF.

The chain carries TRBV6-6 and TRBJ1-2; D is perhaps TRBD1 (5 bases). V was shortened by 7 bases and J by 0 bases, with 12 bases between the two germline ends. Germline V gene lookup returns CDR1 MNHNY and CDR2 SVGAGI (reference sequence). This CDR3 region has 14 residues. The CDR3 loop is CASTFWGANYGYTF. The CDR3 DNA reads as TGTGCCAGCACGTTTTGGGGGGCTAACTATGGCTACACCTTC.

This clone was recorded once. This sequence joins TRBV6-5 and TRBJ2-5; D possibly matches TRBD1 or TRBD2 (5 bases each). Deletions cut 5 bases from V and 2 bases from J, with 15 bases between. From germline, CDR1 is MNHEY and CDR2 SVGAGI. This CDR3 is 15 amino acids long. Written as DNA, the CDR3 is TGTGCCAGCAGTGCGAGAGGGGTCCCGCAAGAGACCCAGTACTTC. Its protein is CASSARGVPQETQYF.

The V gene is TRBV2, the J gene TRBJ1-5, with a tentative D call TRBD1 (5 bases). Trimming removed 5 bases at V and 4 bases at J, with 15 bases between. The CDR3 has 15 amino acids. In germline, CDR1 is SNHLY, CDR2 FYNNEI. This CDR3 reads CASSRDGFGNQPQHF. For the CDR3, the DNA is TGTGCCAGCAGTCGGGACGGATTTGGGAATCAGCCCCAGCATTTT.

This chain's CDR3 is CASSLGGENYGYTF. The DNA for the CDR3 is TGTGCCAGCAGCTTGGGCGGTGAGAACTATGGCTACACCTTC. This chain joins TRBV7-2 and TRBJ1-2; the D is unclear. This CDR3 is built from 14 residues. The V and J ends lost 3 bases and 2 bases respectively, with 10 bases between them. Germline CDR1 is SGHTA and CDR2 is FQGNSA.

The J gene is TRBJ2-3, the V gene TRBV18, with 8 nucleotides matching TRBD2. The CDR3 covers 15 residues. After removal of 3 bases from V and 4 bases from J, the junction contained 6 bases not matched to a gene. In germline, CDR1 is KGHSH, CDR2 LQKENI. The CDR3 is CASSPSGGAADTQYF. CDR3 nucleotide sequence: TGTGCCAGCTCACCCTCGGGGGGGGCGGCAGATACGCAGTATTTT.

The chain recombines TRBV6-1 with TRBJ2-1; 7 nucleotides match TRBD2. CDR1 and CDR2 (germline): MNHNS, SASEGT. The CDR3 is 15 amino acids. The trim removed 6 bases at V and 10 bases at J, leaving 15 bases unmatched. The CDR3 DNA follows: TGTGCCAGCAGAGGACTAGTTCGTTGGGGCTTGGAGCAGTTCTTC. It encodes CASRGLVRWGLEQFF.

This clone has just one count. The chain uses TRBV5-6 and TRBJ1-2; a weak D match, TRBD1 (5 bases). Germline V CDR1 and CDR2: SGHDT, YYEEEE. Trimming pared 0 bases from V and 2 bases from J, leaving 11 bases between. The CDR3 has 15 residues. The CDR3 loop reads CASSLDTGENYGYTF. The CDR3 DNA follows: TGTGCCAGCAGCTTGGATACGGGGGAGAACTATGGCTACACCTTC.

In its sample, this clone was seen a few times. The chain carries TRBV7-2 and TRBJ1-1; no clear D. The germline V gene has CDR1 SGHTA and CDR2 FQGNSA. This CDR3 spans 13 amino acids. The germline V and J ends were trimmed by 3 bases and 1 base, with 6 bases remaining between them. CDR3 DNA sequence: TGTGCCAGCAGCTTTTCCCCGAACACTGAAGCTTTCTTT. Translation gives CASSFSPNTEAFF. Drawing the rest from reference TRBV7-2 and TRBJ1-1, the complete variable domain is GAGVSQSPSNKVTEKGKDVELRCDPISGHTALYWYRQSLGQGLEFLIYFQGNSAPDKSGLPSDRFSAERTGGSVSTLTIQRTQQEDSAVYLCASSFSPNTEAFFGQGTRLTVV.

The chain combines TRBV5-5 with TRBJ2-7; no clear D. The CDR3 runs 13 residues. Between the trimmed V and J ends, which lost 4 bases and 2 bases, there was a span of 10 bases. The germline gives CDR1 SGHKS, CDR2 YYEKEE (reference sequence). This CDR3 is CASSLGLPYEQYF. CDR3 in DNA: TGTGCCAGCAGCCTGGGCCTCCCCTACGAGCAGTACTTC.

The chain is built from TRBV6-5 and TRBJ1-3; D is unclear. Germline lookup yields CDR1 MNHEY and CDR2 SVGAGI. V lost 6 bases and J 4 bases, leaving 10 bases between the germline ends. The CDR3 totals 13 residues. CDR3 sequence: CASSSGPGNTIYF. DNA of the CDR3: TGTGCCAGCAGCTCCGGGCCCGGAAACACCATATATTTT.

This clone has just a few counts. The V and J genes are TRBV5-1 and TRBJ2-1; 9 bases are a match to TRBD1. V shed 0 bases and J 8 bases; nucleotides not matched to a gene: 9. The CDR3 runs to 16 residues. Germline assignment: CDR1 SGHRS and CDR2 YFSETQ. For the CDR3, the DNA is TGCGCCAGCAGCTTGGCCGGGGGGACAGGGATGCATGAGCAGTTCTTC. This encodes CASSLAGGTGMHEQFF.

The rearrangement uses TRBV19 and TRBJ1-1; TRBD1 matches 12 bases. Germline CDR1 and CDR2: LNHDA and SQIVND (reference sequence). The CDR3 runs to 17 residues. V shed 5 bases and J 3 bases; nucleotides not matched to a gene: 10. CDR3 amino acids: CASSVRDRGRKDTEAFF. CDR3 bases: TGTGCCAGTAGTGTCCGGGACAGGGGGCGCAAGGACACTGAAGCTTTCTTT.

For the CDR3, the DNA is TGCGCCAGCAGTGACCCCGGGACAGGGGCTACTGAAGCTTTCTTT. Translating it yields CASSDPGTGATEAFF. The rearrangement joins TRBV10-2 to TRBJ1-1; 10 bases agree with TRBD1. Germline V lookup: CDR1 WSHSY, CDR2 SAAADI. Trimming at V came to 3 bases and at J to 5 bases, leaving 6 bases not matched to a gene. The CDR3 extends over 15 amino acids.

The chain is built from TRBV5-4 and TRBJ1-1; unclear D gene. There are 13 residues in the CDR3. The V gene's germline CDR1 is SGHNT and CDR2 YYREEE (reference sequence). Trimming left V 3 bases short and J 1 base short, with 7 bases between. This CDR3 is CASSYIRNTEAFF. The DNA for the CDR3 is TGTGCCAGCAGCTATATCAGGAACACTGAAGCTTTCTTT.

The CDR3 loop reads CASSPGTVNTGELFF. The CDR3 nucleotides are TGTGCCAGTAGTCCCGGGACAGTAAACACCGGGGAGCTGTTTTTT. This rearrangement joins TRBV19 to TRBJ2-2, with 7 nucleotides matching TRBD1. Germline V gene lookup returns CDR1 LNHDA and CDR2 SQIVND (reference sequence). The CDR3 has 15 amino acids. After removal of 5 bases from V and 2 bases from J, the junction contained 5 bases not matched to a gene. The full variable domain, rest sourced from reference TRBV19 and TRBJ2-2, is DGGITQSPKYLFRKEGQNVTLSCEQNLNHDAMYWYRQDPGQGLRLIYYSQIVNDFQKGDIAEGYSVSREKKESFPLTVTSAQKNPTAFYLCASSPGTVNTGELFFGEGSRLTVL.

The V gene is TRBV9, the J gene TRBJ1-5; D gene uncertain. V was shortened by 2 bases and J by 3 bases, with 12 bases between the two germline ends. Germline CDR1 is SGDLS and CDR2 is YYNGEE. The length of the CDR3 is 15 residues. The CDR3 nucleotides read TGTGCCAGCAGCGTCGACGAGGGCCTCAATCAGCCCCAGCATTTT. It specifies CASSVDEGLNQPQHF. The entire variable domain, with the rest obtained from reference TRBV9 and TRBJ1-5, is as follows: DSGVTQTPKHLITATGQRVTLRCSPRSGDLSVYWYQQSLDQGLQFLIQYYNGEERAKGNILERFSAQQFPDLHSELNLSSLELGDSALYFCASSVDEGLNQPQHFGDGTRLSIL.

The rearrangement links TRBV4-1 to TRBJ1-3, with a tentative D call TRBD1 (5 bases). V gave up 0 bases and J gave up 2 bases, with 17 bases separating them. CDR3 length: 18 residues. Germline V gene data show CDR1 as MGHRA and CDR2 as YSYEKL. The CDR3 loop reads CASSQDVLRGGPGNTIYF. The CDR3 nucleotides are TGCGCCAGCAGCCAAGATGTGCTTAGGGGCGGGCCTGGAAACACCATATATTTT.

The chain is built from TRBV5-8 and TRBJ1-1, with a tentative D call TRBD1 (6 bases). Trimming stripped 0 bases from V and 0 bases from J, with 6 bases between. Per germline, CDR1 SGHTS and CDR2 YDEGEE. This CDR3 comprises 14 residues. This CDR3 is CASSLGQVNTEAFF. CDR3 nucleotides: TGTGCCAGCAGCTTGGGACAGGTGAACACTGAAGCTTTCTTT.

J is TRBJ1-1 and V is TRBV30; TRBD1 might be the D (6 bases). This CDR3 region has 15 residues. The V and J ends lost 2 bases and 11 bases respectively, with 24 bases between them. Per the germline V gene, CDR1 is GTSNPN and CDR2 is SVGIG (reference sequence). The CDR3 is CAWSPKTGWTLGAFF. In DNA form, the CDR3 reads TGTGCCTGGAGTCCGAAGACAGGATGGACCCTTGGGGCTTTCTTT.

V gene TRBV7-9 combines with J gene TRBJ2-5; D may correspond to TRBD1 or TRBD2 (5 bases each). The CDR3 extends over 15 amino acids. V was trimmed by 3 bases and J by 5 bases, leaving 16 bases between them. Germline V gene data show CDR1 as SEHNR and CDR2 as FQNEAQ (reference sequence). CDR3: CASSFPSGPGETQYF. CDR3 DNA: TGTGCCAGCAGCTTCCCCTCGGGGCCGGGGGAGACCCAGTACTTC. The whole variable domain, filled in from reference TRBV7-9 and TRBJ2-5, reads DTGVSQNPRHKITKRGQNVTFRCDPISEHNRLYWYRQTLGQGPEFLTYFQNEAQLEKSRLLSDRFSAERPKGSFSTLEIQRTEQGDSAMYLCASSFPSGPGETQYFGPGTRLLVL.

The chain uses TRBV15 and TRBJ1-2; TRBD1 aligns across 9 bases. Germline V gene data show CDR1 as LNHNV and CDR2 as YYDKDF (reference sequence). The CDR3 length is 13 residues. V shed 3 bases, J shed 5 bases, and the junction held 1 base outside the gene matches. CDR3 sequence (DNA): TGTGCCACCAGCAGGGACAGGGGATATGGCTACACCTTC. Translation gives CATSRDRGYGYTF. The variable domain in full, completed from reference TRBV15 and TRBJ1-2, reads DAMVIQNPRYQVTQFGKPVTLSCSQTLNHNVMYWYQQKSSQAPKLLFHYYDKDFNNEADTPDNFQSRRPNTSFCFLDIRSPGLGDTAMYLCATSRDRGYGYTFGSGTRLTVV.

The J gene is TRBJ1-3, the V gene TRBV29-1, with D perhaps TRBD1 (5 bases). CDR3 length equals 14 residues. Germline-derived CDR1 and CDR2 are SQVTM and ANQGSEA. V was cut by 4 bases and J by 3 bases, with 13 bases left in between. As DNA, the CDR3 is TGCAGCGTTGGGGGTCCGGGGGATGGAAACACCATATATTTT. Its protein product is CSVGGPGDGNTIYF.

The rearrangement links TRBV5-1 to TRBJ2-1, with 7 bases lining up with TRBD2. J lost 2 bases, V lost 3 bases, and 8 bases had no gene match. CDR1 is SGHRS, CDR2 YFSETQ, per germline. The CDR3 covers 16 residues. CDR3 nucleotide sequence: TGCGCCAGCAGCTGGGGAGGCGGGGGTGCCTACAATGAGCAGTTCTTC. This translates into CASSWGGGGAYNEQFF. Together with reference TRBV5-1 and TRBJ2-1, the CDR3 gives the full variable domain: KAGVTQTPRYLIKTRGQQVTLSCSPISGHRSVSWYQQTPGQGLQFLFEYFSETQRNKGNFPGRFSGRQFSNSRSEMNVSTLELGDSALYLCASSWGGGGAYNEQFFGPGTRLTVL.

The rearrangement links TRBV19 to TRBJ2-4; 7 nucleotides agree with TRBD2. The CDR3 extends over 14 amino acids. J gave up 4 bases and V 7 bases, and 7 bases lay outside the gene matches. The germline gives CDR1 LNHDA, CDR2 SQIVND (reference sequence). The CDR3 protein is CASTPGGGKNIQYF. The CDR3 DNA sequence: TGTGCCAGTACCCCCGGGGGAGGGAAAAACATTCAGTACTTC.

This sequence joins TRBV4-2 and TRBJ1-2, with D possibly being TRBD1 (5 bases). The CDR3 spans 15 residues. Per the germline V gene, CDR1 is LGHNA and CDR2 is YNFKEQ. Trimming removed 0 bases at V and 6 bases at J, with 14 bases between. CDR3 in DNA: TGTGCCAGCAGCCAAGAGTCCAGGGCTCCGGATGGCTACACCTTC. As protein: CASSQESRAPDGYTF.